This T cell receptor (beta chain) was observed in a study of T cell changes during pregnancy in multiple sclerosis. TCRdb's copy holds only in-frame clones and misses some; the assay was immunoSEQ multiplex PCR. The table shows around 40,000 clones, with 90% occurring only once. Trimming removed 4 bases at V and 5 bases at J, with 16 bases between. The CDR3 has 16 amino acids. CDR1 and CDR2 from the germline V gene are SGHDT and YYEEEE. The rearrangement joins TRBV5-6 to TRBJ1-6; D is uncertain. This sample comprised CD4+ T cells from peripheral blood mononuclear cells, obtained in the first trimester of pregnancy. The receptor was derived from a female donor in good health, enrolled as a control in a pregnancy study. The CDR3 sequence: CASSPGPGRHNSPLHF. The CDR3 DNA is TGTGCCAGCAGCCCAGGCCCCGGCAGACATAATTCACCCCTCCACTTT.